One sample yielded the 4 T cell receptor beta chains listed below, sequenced in a study of T cell repertoires in aging, cancer and after chemotherapy. Amplification of TCR beta used genomic DNA extracted from peripheral blood. A mixed TRB-A/B primer pool amplified rearranged TRB by multiplex touch-down PCR. TCRdb used MiXCR to reprocess the multiplex PCR reads, holding one entry per CDR3 protein. This table holds about 15,000 distinct CDR3 sequences, around half found once. Material for sequencing was blood. Receptor source: a human donor in good health.

Judged by abundance, this clonotype is medium-sized. The V call is TRBV29-1, the J call TRBJ2-7, with 7 bases fitting TRBD1. V gave up 7 bases and J gave up 4 bases; unmatched junction bases: 7. The CDR3 is made up of 12 amino acids. CDR1 and CDR2 (germline): SQVTM, ANQGSEA. CDR3 loop: CSGTQGTYEQYF. DNA of the CDR3: TGCAGCGGCACACAGGGGACGTACGAGCAGTACTTC.

CDR3 sequence reads: CSGGDRAAETQYF. CDR3 in DNA: TGCAGCGGGGGGGACAGGGCGGCGGAGACCCAGTACTTC. The chain uses TRBV29-1 and TRBJ2-5; 9 bases agree with TRBD1. The length of the CDR3 is 13 residues. With 7 bases clipped from V and 5 bases from J, the junction kept 8 bases outside the gene matches. Germline CDR1 is SQVTM and CDR2 is ANQGSEA.

This clonotype was counted between two and nine times. V usage is TRBV29-1 and J usage is TRBJ1-1; TRBD1 matches 7 bases. Germline-derived CDR1 and CDR2 are SQVTM and ANQGSEA. V dropped 7 bases and J dropped 1; count of bases not matched to a gene: 6. This CDR3 spans 13 amino acids. The DNA of the CDR3 is TGCAGCGCCCAGGGGGGTGCGAACACTGAAGCTTTCTTT. Protein product: CSAQGGANTEAFF.

This clonotype was recorded a few times. The chain employs TRBV5-4 and TRBJ2-6; D remains ambiguous. With 0 bases removed from V and 4 bases from J, the gap between germline ends came to 8 bases. This CDR3 contains 15 residues. From germline, CDR1 is SGHNT and CDR2 YYREEE (reference sequence). In DNA, the CDR3 is TGTGCCAGCAGCTTGGATCTATCCGGGGCCAACGTCCTGACTTTC. Protein: CASSLDLSGANVLTF.